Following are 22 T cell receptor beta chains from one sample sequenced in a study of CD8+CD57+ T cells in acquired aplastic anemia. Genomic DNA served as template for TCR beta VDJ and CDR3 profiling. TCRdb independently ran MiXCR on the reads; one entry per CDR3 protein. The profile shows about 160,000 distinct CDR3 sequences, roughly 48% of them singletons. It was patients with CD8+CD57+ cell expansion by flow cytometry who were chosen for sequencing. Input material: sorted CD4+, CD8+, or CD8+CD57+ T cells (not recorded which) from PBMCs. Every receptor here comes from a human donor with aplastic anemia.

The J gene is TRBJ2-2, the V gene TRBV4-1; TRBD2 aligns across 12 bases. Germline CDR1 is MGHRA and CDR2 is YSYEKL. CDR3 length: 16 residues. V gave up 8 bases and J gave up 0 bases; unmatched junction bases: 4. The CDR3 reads CASWTSGATNTGELFF. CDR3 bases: TGCGCCAGCTGGACTAGCGGGGCTACGAACACCGGGGAGCTGTTTTTT.

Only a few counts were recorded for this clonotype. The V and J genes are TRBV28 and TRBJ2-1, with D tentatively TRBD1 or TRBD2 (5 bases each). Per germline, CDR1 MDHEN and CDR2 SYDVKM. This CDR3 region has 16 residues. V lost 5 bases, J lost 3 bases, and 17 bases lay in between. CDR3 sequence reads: CASSPMGPLNYNEQFF. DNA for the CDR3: TGTGCCAGCAGTCCCATGGGACCACTAAACTACAATGAGCAGTTCTTC.

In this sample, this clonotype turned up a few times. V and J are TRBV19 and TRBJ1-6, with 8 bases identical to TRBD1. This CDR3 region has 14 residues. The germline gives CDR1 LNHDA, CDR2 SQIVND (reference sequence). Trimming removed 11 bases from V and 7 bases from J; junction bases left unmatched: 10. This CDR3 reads CASNPGTGNSPLHF. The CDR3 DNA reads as TGTGCCTCCAACCCTGGGACAGGCAATTCACCCCTCCACTTT. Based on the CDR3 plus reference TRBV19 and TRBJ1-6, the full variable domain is DGGITQSPKYLFRKEGQNVTLSCEQNLNHDAMYWYRQDPGQGLRLIYYSQIVNDFQKGDIAEGYSVSREKKESFPLTVTSAQKNPTAFYLCASNPGTGNSPLHFGNGTRLTVT.

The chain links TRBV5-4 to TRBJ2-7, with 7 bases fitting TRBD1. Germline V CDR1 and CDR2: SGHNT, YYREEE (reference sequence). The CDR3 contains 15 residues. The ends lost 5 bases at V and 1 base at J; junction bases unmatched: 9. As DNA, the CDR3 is TGTGCCAGCAGTGCGTTTGACAGGGAGTCCTACGAGCAGTACTTC. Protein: CASSAFDRESYEQYF.

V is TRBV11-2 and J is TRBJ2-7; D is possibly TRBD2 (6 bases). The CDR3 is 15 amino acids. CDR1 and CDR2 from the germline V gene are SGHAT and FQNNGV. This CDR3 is CASPLARGSSYEQYF. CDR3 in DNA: TGTGCTAGCCCACTAGCCCGGGGCAGCTCCTACGAGCAGTACTTC.

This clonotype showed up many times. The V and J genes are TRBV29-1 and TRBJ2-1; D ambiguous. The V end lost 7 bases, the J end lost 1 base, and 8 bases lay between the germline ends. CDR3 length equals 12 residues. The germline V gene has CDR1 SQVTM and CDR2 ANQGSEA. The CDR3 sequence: CSGVSSYNEQFF. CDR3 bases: TGCAGCGGAGTCTCTTCCTACAATGAGCAGTTCTTC.

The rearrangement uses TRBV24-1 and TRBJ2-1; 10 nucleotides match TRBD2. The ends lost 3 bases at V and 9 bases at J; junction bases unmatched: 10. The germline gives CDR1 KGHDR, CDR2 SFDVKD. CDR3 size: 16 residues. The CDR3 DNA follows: TGTGCCACCAGTGATCTAGGGGCTAGCGGGAGTCCTGAGCAGTTCTTC. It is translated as CATSDLGASGSPEQFF.

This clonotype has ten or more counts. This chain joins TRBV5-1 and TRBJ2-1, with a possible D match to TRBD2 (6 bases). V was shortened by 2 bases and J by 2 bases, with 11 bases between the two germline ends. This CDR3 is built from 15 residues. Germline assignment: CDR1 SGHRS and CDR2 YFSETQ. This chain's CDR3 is CASSLGTQPYNEQFF. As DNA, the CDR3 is TGCGCCAGCAGCTTAGGGACTCAGCCCTACAATGAGCAGTTCTTC.

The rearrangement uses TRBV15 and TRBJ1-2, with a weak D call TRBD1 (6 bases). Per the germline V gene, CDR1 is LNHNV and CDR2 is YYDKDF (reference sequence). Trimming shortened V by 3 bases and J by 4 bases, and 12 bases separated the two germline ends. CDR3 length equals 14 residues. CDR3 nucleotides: TGTGCCACCAGCAGCGACAGGACTCTCTATGGCTACACCTTC. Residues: CATSSDRTLYGYTF.

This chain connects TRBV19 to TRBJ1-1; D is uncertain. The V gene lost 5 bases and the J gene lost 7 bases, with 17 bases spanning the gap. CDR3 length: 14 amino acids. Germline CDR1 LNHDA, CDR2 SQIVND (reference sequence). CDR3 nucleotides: TGTGCCAGTAGTCACCCCCCGGAGGCCTTTGAAGCTTTCTTT. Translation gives CASSHPPEAFEAFF.

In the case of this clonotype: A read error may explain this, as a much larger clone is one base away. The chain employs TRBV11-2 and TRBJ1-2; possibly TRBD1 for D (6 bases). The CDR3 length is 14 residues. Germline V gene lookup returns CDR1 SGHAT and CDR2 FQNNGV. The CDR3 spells CASSQDSGGRGYPF. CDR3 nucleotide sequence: TGTGCCAGCAGCCAAGATAGCGGGGGCAGAGGCTACCCCTTC.

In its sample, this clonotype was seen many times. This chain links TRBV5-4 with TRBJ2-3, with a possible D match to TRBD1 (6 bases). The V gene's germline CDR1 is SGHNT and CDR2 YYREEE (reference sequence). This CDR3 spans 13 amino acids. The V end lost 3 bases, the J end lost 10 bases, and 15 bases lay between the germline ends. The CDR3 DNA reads TGTGCCAGCAGCTCCGACAGGTCTCGCGCGCAGTATTTT. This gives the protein CASSSDRSRAQYF.

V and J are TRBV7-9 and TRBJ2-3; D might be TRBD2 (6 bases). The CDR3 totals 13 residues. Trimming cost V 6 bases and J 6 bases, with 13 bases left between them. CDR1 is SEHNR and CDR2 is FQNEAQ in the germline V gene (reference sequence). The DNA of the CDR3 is TGTGCCAGCAGTGAAGATCGGGGGGATACGCAGTATTTT. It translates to CASSEDRGDTQYF. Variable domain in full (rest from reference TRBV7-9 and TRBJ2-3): DTGVSQNPRHKITKRGQNVTFRCDPISEHNRLYWYRQTLGQGPEFLTYFQNEAQLEKSRLLSDRFSAERPKGSFSTLEIQRTEQGDSAMYLCASSEDRGDTQYFGPGTRLTVL.

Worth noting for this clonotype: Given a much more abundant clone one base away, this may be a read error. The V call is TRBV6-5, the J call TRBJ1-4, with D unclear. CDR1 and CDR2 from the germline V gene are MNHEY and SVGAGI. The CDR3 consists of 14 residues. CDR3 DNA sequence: TGTGCCAGCAGTTACAAATCAACTAATGAAGAACTGTTTTTT. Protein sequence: CASSYKSTNEELFF.

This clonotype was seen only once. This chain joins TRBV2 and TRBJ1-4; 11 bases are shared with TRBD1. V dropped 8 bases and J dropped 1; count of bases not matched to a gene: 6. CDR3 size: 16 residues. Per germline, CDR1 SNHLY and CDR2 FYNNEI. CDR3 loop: CASGSGTGGTNEKLFF. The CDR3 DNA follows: TGTGCCAGCGGCTCAGGGACAGGGGGAACTAATGAAAAACTGTTTTTT.

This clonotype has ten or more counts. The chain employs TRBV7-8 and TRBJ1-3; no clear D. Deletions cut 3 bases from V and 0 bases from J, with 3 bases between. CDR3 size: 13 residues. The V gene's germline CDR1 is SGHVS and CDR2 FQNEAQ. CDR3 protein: CASSFLSGNTIYF. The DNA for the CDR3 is TGTGCCAGCAGCTTCCTCTCTGGAAACACCATATATTTT.

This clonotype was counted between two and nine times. The CDR3 DNA reads TGTGCCATCAGTGGGACTTCTTTCGAGCAGTACTTC. Translating it yields CAISGTSFEQYF. V usage is TRBV10-3 and J usage is TRBJ2-7, with D perhaps matching TRBD2 (5 bases). Trimming took 4 bases from V and 6 from J, leaving 10 bases between them. CDR1 and CDR2 from the germline V gene are ENHRY and SYGVKD. The CDR3 has 12 residues.

The CDR3 DNA sequence: TGTGCCAGCAGCTTAGCGGTCTTCACAGGGGATGAGGGGTACGAGCAGTACTTC. Amino acids: CASSLAVFTGDEGYEQYF. J is TRBJ2-7 and V is TRBV11-1; 7 bases are a match to TRBD1. The ends lost 0 bases at V and 4 bases at J; junction bases unmatched: 15. In germline, CDR1 is SGHAT, CDR2 FQDESV (reference sequence). This CDR3 has 18 amino acids.

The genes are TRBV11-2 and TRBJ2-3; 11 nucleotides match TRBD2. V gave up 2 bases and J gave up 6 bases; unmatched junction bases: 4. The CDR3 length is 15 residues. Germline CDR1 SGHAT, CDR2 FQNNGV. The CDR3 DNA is TGTGCCAGCAGCTTACTAGCGGGAGGAGTTGATACGCAGTATTTT. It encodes CASSLLAGGVDTQYF.

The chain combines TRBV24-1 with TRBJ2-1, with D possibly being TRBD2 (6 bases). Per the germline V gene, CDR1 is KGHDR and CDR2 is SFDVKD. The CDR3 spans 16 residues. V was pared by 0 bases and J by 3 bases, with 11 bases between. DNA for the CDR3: TGTGCCACCAGTGATTTGCCCGGGCGGGGCTACAATGAGCAGTTCTTC. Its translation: CATSDLPGRGYNEQFF.

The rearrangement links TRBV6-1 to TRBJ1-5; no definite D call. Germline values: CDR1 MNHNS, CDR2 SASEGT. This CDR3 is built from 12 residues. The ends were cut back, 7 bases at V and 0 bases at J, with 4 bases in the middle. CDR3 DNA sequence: TGTGCCAGCATGGATAGCAATCAGCCCCAGCATTTT. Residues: CASMDSNQPQHF.

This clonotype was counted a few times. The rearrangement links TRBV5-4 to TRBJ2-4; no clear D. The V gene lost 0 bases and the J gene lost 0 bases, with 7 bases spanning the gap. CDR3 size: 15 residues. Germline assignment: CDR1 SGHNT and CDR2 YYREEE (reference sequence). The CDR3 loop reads CASSLGERAKNIQYF. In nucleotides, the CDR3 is TGTGCCAGCAGCTTGGGAGAGAGAGCCAAAAACATTCAGTACTTC.